This record covers a single T cell receptor beta chain. The target antigen is unknown. This clone may be a read error of a much larger clone one base away. There were no patients with prior chemotherapy, radiotherapy or other malignancies, and all were node-negative on CT and PET/CT. This entry comes from a study of prognosis after radiotherapy for stage I lung cancer. Overall study results and limits: Median unique TCR clones dropped from about 9,200 to 6,500 after stereotactic body radiation therapy.

Using two-round multiplex PCR, the authors amplified TCR beta CDR3 from genomic DNA. During first-round PCR, primers specific to each TRBV and TRBJ gene were used. MiXCR was run by TCRdb on the multiplex PCR reads, yielding one entry per CDR3 protein. The data hold approximately 30,000 distinct CDR3 sequences, with 31% observed a single time. V dropped 7 bases and J dropped 0 bases, with 13 bases sitting between them. This CDR3 region has 14 residues. The germline CDR1 and CDR2 sequences are MNHNS and SASEGT. The sample was PBMCs, taken before or after stereotactic body radiation therapy (not recorded which). The receptor was derived from a donor aged 50 or older with non-small cell lung cancer. This rearrangement joins TRBV6-1 to TRBJ2-7; D might be TRBD1 (5 bases). CDR3 residues: CASKYPDTSYEQYF. The CDR3 DNA follows: TGTGCCAGCAAATACCCGGACACCTCCTACGAGCAGTACTTC.